This TCR beta chain was captured by sequencing in a study of cytomegalovirus exposure and HLA in healthy donors. Concerning this clone: Its antigen is as yet unknown.

Study-wide points: Later work found that TCR association rates differed between HLA loci; DRB1 had the most and HLA-C the fewest. Listed as cytomegalovirus-associated were approximately 160 TCR beta chains. Follow-up analysis seemed to connect common viral pathogens with several of the most significant clusters identified. TRBV6-2, TRBV6-3 and some other V segments were excluded as indistinguishable.

The CDR3 has 14 residues. The germline V and J ends were trimmed by 2 bases and 2 bases, with 8 bases remaining between them. Germline CDR1 reads MNHEY; CDR2 reads SVGAGI. Use of 60 Vbeta and 13 Jbeta primers characterized the PCR. Produced via immunoSEQ multiplex PCR; TCRdb's table is partial and in-frame only. The data show about 100,000 clones, 10% seen once. This TCR derives from a man in his forties in good health and CMV-seropositive. The chain employs TRBV6-5 and TRBJ2-3, with D possibly being TRBD2 (5 bases). The sequenced sample consisted of PBMCs. In nucleotides, the CDR3 is TGTGCCAGCAGTTACGCGGGTCTCACAGATACGCAGTATTTT. Its translation: CASSYAGLTDTQYF.